These T cell receptor beta chains were read from a single sample in a study of T cell changes during pregnancy in multiple sclerosis. Measured with immunoSEQ multiplex PCR; TCRdb has only the in-frame clones, and not every one. The table has 40,000 to 60,000 clones, under 95% seen once. The input for sequencing was CD8+ T cells from peripheral blood mononuclear cells, taken before pregnancy. These receptors came from a female donor with multiple sclerosis, enrolled in a pregnancy study. Both conserved end residues are trimmed from each CDR3. Fields, in order: J gene, clone size, V gene, CDR3 protein. Clone size, where shown, is once, few, many, or a class for clones that have expanded.

j_call: TRBJ1-1; clone_size: -; v_call: TRBV28; cdr3_aa: ASTPWGEGTEAF
j_call: TRBJ2-1; clone_size: -; v_call: TRBV9; cdr3_aa: ASSAGQGNYNEQF
j_call: TRBJ2-2; clone_size: once; v_call: TRBV18; cdr3_aa: ASSAAAGANTGELF
j_call: TRBJ2-7; clone_size: -; v_call: TRBV6-1; cdr3_aa: ASSDRVVSYEQY
j_call: TRBJ2-7; clone_size: -; v_call: TRBV18; cdr3_aa: ASSPIPGLADYEQY
j_call: TRBJ2-6; clone_size: -; v_call: TRBV4-3; cdr3_aa: ASSQDQSSLGGANVLT
j_call: TRBJ2-7; clone_size: -; v_call: TRBV5-1; cdr3_aa: ASSQPGQDYEQY
j_call: TRBJ2-7; clone_size: -; v_call: TRBV9; cdr3_aa: ASSPGQGAYEQY
j_call: TRBJ2-5; clone_size: -; v_call: TRBV11-1; cdr3_aa: ASSFLQGGETQY
j_call: TRBJ2-1; clone_size: -; v_call: TRBV2; cdr3_aa: ASSRTPTQGPYNEQF
j_call: TRBJ1-1; clone_size: -; v_call: TRBV27; cdr3_aa: ASSGLGQPEAF
j_call: TRBJ2-1; clone_size: -; v_call: TRBV21-1; cdr3_aa: ASSKVGGTVPF
j_call: TRBJ2-1; clone_size: -; v_call: TRBV27; cdr3_aa: ASSTSGRGSYNEQF
j_call: TRBJ1-1; clone_size: once; v_call: TRBV19; cdr3_aa: ASSAGTGSRAF
j_call: TRBJ2-5; clone_size: -; v_call: TRBV5-1; cdr3_aa: ASSFTGLAGGEIYQETQY
j_call: TRBJ2-1; clone_size: -; v_call: TRBV13; cdr3_aa: ASSLSLAETDNEQF
j_call: TRBJ1-1; clone_size: -; v_call: TRBV7-9; cdr3_aa: ASSLGDRARDTEAF
j_call: TRBJ1-4; clone_size: -; v_call: TRBV30; cdr3_aa: AWTGQGQEKLF
j_call: TRBJ2-1; clone_size: -; v_call: TRBV19; cdr3_aa: ASRAGLDINEQF
j_call: TRBJ2-5; clone_size: -; v_call: TRBV2; cdr3_aa: ASSMDKGGRETQY
j_call: TRBJ1-1; clone_size: once; v_call: TRBV30; cdr3_aa: AWSREGGGEAF
j_call: TRBJ2-7; clone_size: -; v_call: TRBV11-3; cdr3_aa: ASSHGAGTGAGEQY
j_call: TRBJ2-1; clone_size: -; v_call: TRBV30; cdr3_aa: AWSYLAGNEQF
j_call: TRBJ2-7; clone_size: once; v_call: TRBV7-9; cdr3_aa: ASSPGTGGRGQY
j_call: TRBJ2-2; clone_size: -; v_call: TRBV28; cdr3_aa: ASSLSSPGLGTSGELF
j_call: TRBJ1-1; clone_size: -; v_call: TRBV6-6; cdr3_aa: ASNLPGLLNTEAF
j_call: TRBJ2-1; clone_size: -; v_call: TRBV28; cdr3_aa: ASSFGSVGLAGGNNNEQF
j_call: TRBJ2-3; clone_size: -; v_call: TRBV6-6; cdr3_aa: ASSHDFSTDTQY
j_call: TRBJ2-1; clone_size: once; v_call: TRBV19; cdr3_aa: ASSIIAGGSYNEQF
j_call: TRBJ1-2; clone_size: -; v_call: TRBV15; cdr3_aa: ATSGTGGADGYT
j_call: TRBJ1-2; clone_size: -; v_call: TRBV5-5; cdr3_aa: ASSLKTLDGYT
j_call: TRBJ2-2; clone_size: -; v_call: TRBV7-6; cdr3_aa: ASSSPTSGRTGELF
j_call: TRBJ1-1; clone_size: -; v_call: TRBV27; cdr3_aa: ASSLSWTGVYTEAF
j_call: TRBJ2-3; clone_size: -; v_call: TRBV5-4; cdr3_aa: ASSATRTDTQY
j_call: TRBJ1-2; clone_size: -; v_call: TRBV27; cdr3_aa: ASSLHREGFGYT
j_call: TRBJ1-1; clone_size: -; v_call: TRBV13; cdr3_aa: ASTKSLVTEAF
j_call: TRBJ2-1; clone_size: -; v_call: TRBV15; cdr3_aa: ATSRDLAMIYNEQF
j_call: TRBJ1-2; clone_size: -; v_call: TRBV30; cdr3_aa: AWSSEFQYGYT
j_call: TRBJ1-1; clone_size: few; v_call: TRBV27; cdr3_aa: ASSYTQYTEAF
j_call: TRBJ1-1; clone_size: -; v_call: TRBV7-9; cdr3_aa: ASIRGSTEAF
j_call: TRBJ2-1; clone_size: -; v_call: TRBV27; cdr3_aa: ASSPPGLLNEQF